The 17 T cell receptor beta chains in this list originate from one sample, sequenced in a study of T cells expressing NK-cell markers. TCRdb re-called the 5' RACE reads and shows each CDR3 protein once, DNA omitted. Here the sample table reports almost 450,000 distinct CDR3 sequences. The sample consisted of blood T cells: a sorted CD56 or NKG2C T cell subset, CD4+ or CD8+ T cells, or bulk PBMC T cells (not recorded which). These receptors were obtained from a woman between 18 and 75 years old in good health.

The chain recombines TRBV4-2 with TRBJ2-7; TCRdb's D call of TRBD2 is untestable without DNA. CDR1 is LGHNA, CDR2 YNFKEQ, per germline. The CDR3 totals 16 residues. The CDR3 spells CASSPGTSGEGYEQYF.

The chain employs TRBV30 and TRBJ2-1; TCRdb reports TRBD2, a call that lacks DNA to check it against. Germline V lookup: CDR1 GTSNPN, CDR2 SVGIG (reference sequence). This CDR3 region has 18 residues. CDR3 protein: CAWSVRTLRLAWWDEQFF.

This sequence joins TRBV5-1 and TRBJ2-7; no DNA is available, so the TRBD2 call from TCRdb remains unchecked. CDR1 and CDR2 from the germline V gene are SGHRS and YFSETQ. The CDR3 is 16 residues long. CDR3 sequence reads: CASSRYLLPTGSEQYF.

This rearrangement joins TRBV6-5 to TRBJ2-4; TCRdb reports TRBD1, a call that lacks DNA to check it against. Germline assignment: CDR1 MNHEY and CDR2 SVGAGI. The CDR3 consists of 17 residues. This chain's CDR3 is CASSYTRVAIAKNIQYF.

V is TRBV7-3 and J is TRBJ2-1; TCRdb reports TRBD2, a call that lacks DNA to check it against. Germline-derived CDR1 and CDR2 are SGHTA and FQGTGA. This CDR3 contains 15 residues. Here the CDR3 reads CASSPRALNANEQFF.

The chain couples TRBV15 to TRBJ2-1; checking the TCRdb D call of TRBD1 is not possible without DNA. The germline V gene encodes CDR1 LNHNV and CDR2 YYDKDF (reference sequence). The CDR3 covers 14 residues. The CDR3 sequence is CATSGLTVYNEQFF.

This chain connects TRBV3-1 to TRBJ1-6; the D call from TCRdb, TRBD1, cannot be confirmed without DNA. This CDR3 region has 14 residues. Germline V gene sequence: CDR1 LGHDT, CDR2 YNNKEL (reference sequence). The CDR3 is CASSQAGNDSPLHF. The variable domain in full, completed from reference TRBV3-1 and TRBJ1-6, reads DTAVSQTPKYLVTQMGNDKSIKCEQNLGHDTMYWYKQDSKKFLKIMFSYNNKELIINETVPNRFSPKSPDKAHLNLHINSLELGDSAVYFCASSQAGNDSPLHFGNGTRLTVT.

CDR3 in amino acids: CSVEVGAANTGELFF. This chain uses TRBV29-1 with TRBJ2-2; TCRdb returns TRBD1, unconfirmable since there is no DNA. The germline V gene encodes CDR1 SQVTM and CDR2 ANQGSEA. This CDR3 has 15 amino acids.

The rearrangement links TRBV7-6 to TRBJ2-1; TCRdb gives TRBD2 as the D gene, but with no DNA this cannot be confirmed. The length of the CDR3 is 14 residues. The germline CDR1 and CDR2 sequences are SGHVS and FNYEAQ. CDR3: CASSPVGSYNEQFF.

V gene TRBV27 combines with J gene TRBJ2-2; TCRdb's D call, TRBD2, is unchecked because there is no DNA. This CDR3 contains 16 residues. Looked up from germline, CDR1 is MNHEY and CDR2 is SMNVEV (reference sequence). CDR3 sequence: CASSSVLASGPGELFF.

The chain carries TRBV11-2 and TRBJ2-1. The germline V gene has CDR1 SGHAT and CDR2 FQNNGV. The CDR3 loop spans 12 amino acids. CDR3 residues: CASSPAAYEQFF.

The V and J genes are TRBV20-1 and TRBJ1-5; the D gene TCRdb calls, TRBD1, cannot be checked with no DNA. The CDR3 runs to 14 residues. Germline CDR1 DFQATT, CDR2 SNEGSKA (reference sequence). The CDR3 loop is CSASRGVHNQPQHF.

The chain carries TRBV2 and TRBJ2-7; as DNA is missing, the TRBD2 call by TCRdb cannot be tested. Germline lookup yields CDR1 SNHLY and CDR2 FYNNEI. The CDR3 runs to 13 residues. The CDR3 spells CASIETSGIEQYF.

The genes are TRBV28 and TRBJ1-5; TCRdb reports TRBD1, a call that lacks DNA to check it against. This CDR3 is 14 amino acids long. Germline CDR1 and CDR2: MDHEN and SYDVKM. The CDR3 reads CASSWPGINQPQHF.

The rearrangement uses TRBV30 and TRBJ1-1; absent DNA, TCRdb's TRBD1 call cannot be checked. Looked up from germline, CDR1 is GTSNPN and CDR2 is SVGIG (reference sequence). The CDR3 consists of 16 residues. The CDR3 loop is CAWIAGSRGLWTEAFF.

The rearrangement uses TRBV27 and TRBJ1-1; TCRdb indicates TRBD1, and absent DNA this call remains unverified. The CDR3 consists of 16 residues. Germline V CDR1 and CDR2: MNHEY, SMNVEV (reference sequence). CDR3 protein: CATRVPRGAGSTEAFF.

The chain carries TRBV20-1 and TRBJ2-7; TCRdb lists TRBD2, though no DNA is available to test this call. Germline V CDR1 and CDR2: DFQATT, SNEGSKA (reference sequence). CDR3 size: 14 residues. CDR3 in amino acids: CSGGLAGNSYEQYF.